This T cell receptor (beta chain) was retrieved from a study of human T cells and chemical hapten exposure. Time point noted: patch test 2, 6 weeks after DPC sensitization. Treatment specified: therapeutic diphenylcyclopropenone sensitization with weekly scalp DPC. Patches went on only after blood had been drawn each time. The germline V gene has CDR1 SQVTM and CDR2 ANQGSEA. The CDR3 runs to 14 residues. V was cut by 6 bases and J by 5 bases, with 16 bases left in between. This clonotype came up many times. One entry per CDR3 protein, called by TCRdb with MiXCR from the RACE reads. The table records tens of thousands of distinct CDR3 sequences, approximately 10% of them present only once.

Sequences were derived from whole blood, sampled in connection with sensitization to the hapten diphenylcyclopropenone (DPC). This clonotype was obtained from a woman aged 25 to 39 with alopecia areata. Some clones in this sample may be carry-over from other donors' samples. V gene TRBV29-1 combines with J gene TRBJ2-2, with D tentatively TRBD2 (7 bases). The CDR3 loop reads CSVRGAGVTGELFF. As DNA, the CDR3 is TGCAGCGTCCGGGGGGCGGGTGTAACCGGGGAGCTGTTTTTT.